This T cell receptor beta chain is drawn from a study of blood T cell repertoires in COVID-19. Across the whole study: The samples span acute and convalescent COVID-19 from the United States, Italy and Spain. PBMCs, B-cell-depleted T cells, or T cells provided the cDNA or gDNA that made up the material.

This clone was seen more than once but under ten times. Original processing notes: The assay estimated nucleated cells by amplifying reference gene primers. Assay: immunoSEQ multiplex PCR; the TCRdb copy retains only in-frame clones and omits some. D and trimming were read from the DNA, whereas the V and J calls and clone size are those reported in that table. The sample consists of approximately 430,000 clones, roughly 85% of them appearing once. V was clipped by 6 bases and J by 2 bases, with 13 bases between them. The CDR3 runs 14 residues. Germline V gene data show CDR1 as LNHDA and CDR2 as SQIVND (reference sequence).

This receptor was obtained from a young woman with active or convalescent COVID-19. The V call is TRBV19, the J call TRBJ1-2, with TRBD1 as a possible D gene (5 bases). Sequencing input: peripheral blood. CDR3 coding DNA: TGTGCCAGTAGCCTTCCGACAGCAAACTATGGCTACACCTTC. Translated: CASSLPTANYGYTF.